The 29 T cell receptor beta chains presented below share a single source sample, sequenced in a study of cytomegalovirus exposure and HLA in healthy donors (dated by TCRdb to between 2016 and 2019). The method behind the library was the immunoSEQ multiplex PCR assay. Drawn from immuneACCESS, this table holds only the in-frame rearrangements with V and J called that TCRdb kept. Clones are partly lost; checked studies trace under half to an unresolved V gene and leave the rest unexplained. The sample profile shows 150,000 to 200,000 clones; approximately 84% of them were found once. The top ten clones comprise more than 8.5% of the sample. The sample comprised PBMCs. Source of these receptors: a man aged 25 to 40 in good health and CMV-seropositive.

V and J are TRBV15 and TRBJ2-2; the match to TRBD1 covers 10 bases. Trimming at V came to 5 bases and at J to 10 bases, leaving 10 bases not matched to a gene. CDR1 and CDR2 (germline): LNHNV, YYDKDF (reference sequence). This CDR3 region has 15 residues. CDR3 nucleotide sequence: TGTGCCACCAGCGCCCGTCGACAGGGGGCTGCGGAGCTGTTTTTT. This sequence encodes CATSARRQGAAELFF.

The CDR3 spells CASGAGQTQYF. As DNA, the CDR3 is TGTGCCAGCGGGGCAGGGCAGACCCAGTACTTC. This chain uses TRBV25-1 with TRBJ2-5, with D possibly being TRBD1 (5 bases). There are 11 residues in the CDR3. V was cut by 8 bases and J by 6 bases, with 10 bases left in between. Germline V lookup: CDR1 MGHDK, CDR2 SYGVNS.

CDR3 residues: CASSFASGTDTQYF. CDR3 DNA sequence: TGTGCCAGCAGCTTTGCTAGCGGGACAGATACGCAGTATTTT. V is TRBV7-2 and J is TRBJ2-3; 8 nucleotides match TRBD2. Germline CDR1 and CDR2: SGHTA and FQGNSA. Trimming at V came to 3 bases and at J to 3 bases, leaving 2 bases not matched to a gene. The CDR3 consists of 14 residues.

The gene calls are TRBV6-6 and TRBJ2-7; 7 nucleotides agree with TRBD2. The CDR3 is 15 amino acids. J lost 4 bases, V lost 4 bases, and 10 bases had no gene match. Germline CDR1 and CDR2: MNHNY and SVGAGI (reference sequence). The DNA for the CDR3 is TGTGCCAGCAGTTCCGTCCCTGGCGGGGGTTACGAGCAGTACTTC. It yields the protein CASSSVPGGGYEQYF.

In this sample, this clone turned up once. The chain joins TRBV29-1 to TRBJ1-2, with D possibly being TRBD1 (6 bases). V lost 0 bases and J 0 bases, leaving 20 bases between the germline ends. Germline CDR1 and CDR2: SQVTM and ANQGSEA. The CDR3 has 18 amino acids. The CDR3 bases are TGCAGCGTTGAAGATCTAGGCAGGGGTTTCGGTTCTAACTATGGCTACACCTTC. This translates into CSVEDLGRGFGSNYGYTF.

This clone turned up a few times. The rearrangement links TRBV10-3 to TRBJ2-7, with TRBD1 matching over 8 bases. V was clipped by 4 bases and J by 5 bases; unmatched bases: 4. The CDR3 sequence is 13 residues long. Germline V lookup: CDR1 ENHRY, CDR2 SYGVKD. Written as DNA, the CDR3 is TGTGCCATCAGTGGTGGACAGGGAGACGAGCAGTACTTC. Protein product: CAISGGQGDEQYF.

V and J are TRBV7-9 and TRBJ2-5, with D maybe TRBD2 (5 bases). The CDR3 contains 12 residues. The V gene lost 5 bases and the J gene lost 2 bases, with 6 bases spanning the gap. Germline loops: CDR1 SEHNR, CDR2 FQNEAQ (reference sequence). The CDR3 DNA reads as TGTGCCAGCAGCCCGGGGCAAGAGACCCAGTACTTC. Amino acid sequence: CASSPGQETQYF.

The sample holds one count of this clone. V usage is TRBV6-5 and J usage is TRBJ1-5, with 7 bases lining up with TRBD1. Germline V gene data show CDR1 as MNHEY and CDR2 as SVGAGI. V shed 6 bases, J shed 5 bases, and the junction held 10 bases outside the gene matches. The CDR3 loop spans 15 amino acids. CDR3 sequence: CASRPRQGFYQPQHF. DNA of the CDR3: TGTGCCAGCAGACCCCGACAGGGATTTTATCAGCCCCAGCATTTT.

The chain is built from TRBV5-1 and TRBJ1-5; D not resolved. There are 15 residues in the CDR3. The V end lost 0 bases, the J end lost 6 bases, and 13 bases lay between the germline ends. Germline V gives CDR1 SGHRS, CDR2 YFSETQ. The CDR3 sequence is CASSLEWGVGQPQHF. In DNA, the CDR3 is TGCGCCAGCAGCTTGGAGTGGGGAGTAGGTCAGCCCCAGCATTTT.

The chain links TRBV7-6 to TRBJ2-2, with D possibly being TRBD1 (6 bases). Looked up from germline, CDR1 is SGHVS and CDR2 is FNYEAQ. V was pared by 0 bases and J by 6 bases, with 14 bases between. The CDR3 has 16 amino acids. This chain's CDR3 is CASSLANAGVPGELFF. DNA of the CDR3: TGTGCCAGCAGCTTAGCTAACGCAGGGGTTCCCGGGGAGCTGTTTTTT.

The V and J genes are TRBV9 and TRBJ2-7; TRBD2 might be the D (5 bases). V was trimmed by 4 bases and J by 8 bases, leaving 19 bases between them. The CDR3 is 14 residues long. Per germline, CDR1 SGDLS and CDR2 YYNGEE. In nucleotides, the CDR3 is TGTGCCAGCAGCCCTAGGACGGACTTCGCGAAGCAGTACTTC. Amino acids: CASSPRTDFAKQYF.

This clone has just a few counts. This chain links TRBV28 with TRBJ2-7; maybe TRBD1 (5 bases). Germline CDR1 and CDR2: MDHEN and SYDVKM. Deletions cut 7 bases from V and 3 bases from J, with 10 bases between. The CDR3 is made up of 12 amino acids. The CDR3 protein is CASKTRVYEQYF. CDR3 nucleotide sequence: TGTGCCAGCAAGACCAGGGTCTACGAGCAGTACTTC.

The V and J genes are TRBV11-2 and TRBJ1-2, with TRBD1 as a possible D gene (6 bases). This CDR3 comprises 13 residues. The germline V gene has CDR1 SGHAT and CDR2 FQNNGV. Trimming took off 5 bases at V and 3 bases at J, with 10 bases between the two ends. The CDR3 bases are TGTGCCAGCAGCACAGAGGGGGACTATGGCTACACCTTC. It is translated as CASSTEGDYGYTF.

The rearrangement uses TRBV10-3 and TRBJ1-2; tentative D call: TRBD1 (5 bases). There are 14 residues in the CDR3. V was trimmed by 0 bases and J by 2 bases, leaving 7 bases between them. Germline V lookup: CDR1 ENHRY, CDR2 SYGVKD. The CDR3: CAISESEGNYGYTF. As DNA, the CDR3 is TGTGCCATCAGTGAGTCGGAGGGGAACTATGGCTACACCTTC.

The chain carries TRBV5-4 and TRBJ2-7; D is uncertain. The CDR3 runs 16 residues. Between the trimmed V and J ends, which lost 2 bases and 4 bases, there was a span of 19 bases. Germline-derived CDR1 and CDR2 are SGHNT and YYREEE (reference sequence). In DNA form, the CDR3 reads TGTGCCAGCAGCTTCGTCCTTGGCGGAGCCTCTTACGAGCAGTACTTC. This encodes CASSFVLGGASYEQYF.

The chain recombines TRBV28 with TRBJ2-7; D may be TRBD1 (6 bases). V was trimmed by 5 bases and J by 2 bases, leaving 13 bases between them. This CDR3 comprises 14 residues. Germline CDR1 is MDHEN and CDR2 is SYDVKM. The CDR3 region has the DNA TGTGCCAGCAGTCGTCGACAGGAGACCTACGAGCAGTACTTC. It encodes CASSRRQETYEQYF. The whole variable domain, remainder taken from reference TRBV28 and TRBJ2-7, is DVKVTQSSRYLVKRTGEKVFLECVQDMDHENMFWYRQDPGLGLRLIYFSYDVKMKEKGDIPEGYSVSREKKERFSLILESASTNQTSMYLCASSRRQETYEQYFGPGTRLTVT.

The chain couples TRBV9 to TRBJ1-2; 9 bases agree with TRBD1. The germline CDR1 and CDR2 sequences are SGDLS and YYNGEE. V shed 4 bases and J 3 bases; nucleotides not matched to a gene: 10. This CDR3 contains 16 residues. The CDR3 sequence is CASSLEGQGGHYGYTF. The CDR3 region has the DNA TGTGCCAGCAGCCTAGAGGGACAGGGAGGGCACTATGGCTACACCTTC. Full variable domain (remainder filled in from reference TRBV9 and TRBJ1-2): DSGVTQTPKHLITATGQRVTLRCSPRSGDLSVYWYQQSLDQGLQFLIQYYNGEERAKGNILERFSAQQFPDLHSELNLSSLELGDSALYFCASSLEGQGGHYGYTFGSGTRLTVV.

The chain's CDR3 is CASLPGTASNQPQHF. The CDR3 coding sequence is TGTGCCAGCCTCCCCGGGACAGCTAGCAATCAGCCCCAGCATTTT. The chain joins TRBV6-5 to TRBJ1-5; 7 bases agree with TRBD1. The CDR3 covers 15 residues. The germline V gene has CDR1 MNHEY and CDR2 SVGAGI. After removal of 8 bases from V and 0 bases from J, the junction contained 7 bases not matched to a gene.

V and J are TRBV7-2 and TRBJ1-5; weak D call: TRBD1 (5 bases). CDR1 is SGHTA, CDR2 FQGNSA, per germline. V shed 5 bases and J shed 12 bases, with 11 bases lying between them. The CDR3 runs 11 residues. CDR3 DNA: TGTGCCAGCAGCGCCGGGGGTCTCCAGCATTTT. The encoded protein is CASSAGGLQHF.

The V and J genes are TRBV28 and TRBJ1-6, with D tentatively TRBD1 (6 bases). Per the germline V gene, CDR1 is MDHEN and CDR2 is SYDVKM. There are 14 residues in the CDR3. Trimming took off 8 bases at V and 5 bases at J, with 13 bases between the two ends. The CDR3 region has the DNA TGTGCCAGCCAAAGGGGGGGGCATAATTCACCCCTCCACTTT. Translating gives CASQRGGHNSPLHF.

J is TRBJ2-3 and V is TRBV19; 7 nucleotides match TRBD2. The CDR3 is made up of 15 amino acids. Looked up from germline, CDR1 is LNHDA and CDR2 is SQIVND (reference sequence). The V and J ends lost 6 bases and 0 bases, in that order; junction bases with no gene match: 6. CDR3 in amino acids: CASRGGSWSTDTQYF. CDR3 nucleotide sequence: TGTGCCAGTAGGGGGGGGAGCTGGAGCACAGATACGCAGTATTTT.

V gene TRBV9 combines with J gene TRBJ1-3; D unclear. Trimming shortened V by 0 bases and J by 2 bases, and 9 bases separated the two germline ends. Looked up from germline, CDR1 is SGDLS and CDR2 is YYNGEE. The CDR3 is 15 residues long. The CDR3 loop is CASSVESGAGNTIYF. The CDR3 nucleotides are TGTGCCAGCAGCGTAGAGTCCGGGGCTGGAAACACCATATATTTT.

The CDR3 DNA reads TGTGCCAGCAGTTACTCGGCAGAAGACTACACCATATATTTT. Its translation: CASSYSAEDYTIYF. The chain is built from TRBV6-5 and TRBJ1-3; D is uncertain. The germline V gene encodes CDR1 MNHEY and CDR2 SVGAGI. This CDR3 has 14 residues. V was trimmed by 0 bases and J by 8 bases, leaving 11 bases between them.

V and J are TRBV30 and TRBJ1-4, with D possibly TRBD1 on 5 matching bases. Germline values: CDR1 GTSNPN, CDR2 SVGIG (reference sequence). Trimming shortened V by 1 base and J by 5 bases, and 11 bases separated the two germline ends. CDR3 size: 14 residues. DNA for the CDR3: TGTGCCTGGAGTGGGGGAGGGGACAATGAAAAACTGTTTTTT. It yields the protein CAWSGGGDNEKLFF. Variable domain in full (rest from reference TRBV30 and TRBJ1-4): SQTIHQWPATLVQPVGSPLSLECTVEGTSNPNLYWYRQAAGRGLQLLFYSVGIGQISSEVPQNLSASRPQDRQFILSSKKLLLSDSGFYLCAWSGGGDNEKLFFGSGTQLSVL.

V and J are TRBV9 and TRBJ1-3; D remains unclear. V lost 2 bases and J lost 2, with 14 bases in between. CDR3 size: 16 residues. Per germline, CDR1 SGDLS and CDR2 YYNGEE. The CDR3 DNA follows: TGTGCCAGCAGCGTCCGACCCGGGGATGCTGGAAACACCATATATTTT. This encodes CASSVRPGDAGNTIYF.

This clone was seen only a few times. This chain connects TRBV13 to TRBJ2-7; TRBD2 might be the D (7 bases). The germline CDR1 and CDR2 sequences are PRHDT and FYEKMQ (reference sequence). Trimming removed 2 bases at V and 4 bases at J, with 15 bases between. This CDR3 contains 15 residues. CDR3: CASSLRGGGLYEQYF. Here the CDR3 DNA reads TGTGCCAGCAGCTTAAGAGGGGGGGGACTTTACGAGCAGTACTTC.

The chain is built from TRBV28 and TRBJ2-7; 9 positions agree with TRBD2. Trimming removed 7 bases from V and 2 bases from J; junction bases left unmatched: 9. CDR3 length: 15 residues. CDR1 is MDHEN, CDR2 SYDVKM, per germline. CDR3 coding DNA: TGTGCCAGCATCTATAGCGGGAGATTCCCCTACGAGCAGTACTTC. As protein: CASIYSGRFPYEQYF.

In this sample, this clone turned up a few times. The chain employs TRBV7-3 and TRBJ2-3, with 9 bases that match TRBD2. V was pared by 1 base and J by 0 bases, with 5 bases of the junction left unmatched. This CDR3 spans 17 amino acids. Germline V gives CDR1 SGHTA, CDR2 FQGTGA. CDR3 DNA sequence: TGTGCCAGCAGCTTAAGGCTAGCGGGATCTAGCACAGATACGCAGTATTTT. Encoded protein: CASSLRLAGSSTDTQYF.

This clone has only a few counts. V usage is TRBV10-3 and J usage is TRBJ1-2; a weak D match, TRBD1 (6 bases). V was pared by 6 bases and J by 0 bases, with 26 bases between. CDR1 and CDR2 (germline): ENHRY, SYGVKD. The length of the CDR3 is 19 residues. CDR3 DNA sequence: TGTGCCATCAGCTCGTCGGACACCCAGAAAGGGGGAGCTAACTATGGCTACACCTTC. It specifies CAISSSDTQKGGANYGYTF.